This section outlines one T cell receptor (beta chain) sequence together with its context. The antigen is not known. Genes here carry mouse names. The read finishes 1 residue shy of the CDR3 end, and the germline J gene is used to complete it. The CDR3 sequence is 15 residues long. J gave up 3 bases and V 6 bases, and 5 bases lay outside the gene matches. CDR1 and CDR2 from the germline V gene are KGHPV and FQNQEV (reference sequence). Time point: mouse harvest day 7 after allogeneic transplant. Each mouse received 10^7 T-cell-depleted marrow cells plus 10^6 splenic CD5+ T cells by tail vein. Tissues came from B6→BALB/c major-mismatch GVHD mice at day 7 or 14. The data stem from a study of tissue T cells after allogeneic stem cell transplantation. Method: immunoSEQ multiplex PCR; TCRdb's copy keeps in-frame clones and lacks some. This table has around 6,200 clones, roughly 47% appearing once. General study findings and limits: Anatomically similar tissues had similar TCR repertoires within each patient.

The TCR was taken from a female BALB/c mouse given C57BL/6 T cells with graft-versus-host disease after an allogeneic hematopoietic cell transplant. The chain joins TRBV26 to TRBJ1-4; the match to TRBD1 covers 9 bases. The sample was gut tissue. The sequenced CDR3 bases are TGTGCCAGCAGACTGGACAGGGGAACCAACGAAAGATTATTT. It codes for CASRLDRGTNERLF. The full CDR3 protein reads CASRLDRGTNERLFF.